The next 27 T cell receptor beta chains were all read from a single sample in a study of OX40 agonist ivuxolimab in advanced cancers. Data came from immunoSEQ multiplex PCR; TCRdb stores just in-frame clones and leaves some out. The sample consists of 40,000 to 60,000 clones, more than 80% of them appearing once. This specimen consisted of CD4+ or CD8+ T cells sorted from blood, obtained in a trial of the OX40 agonist ivuxolimab. These receptors all stem from an adult with an advanced solid tumor such as melanoma, head and neck, liver or kidney cancer.

The chain links TRBV29-1 to TRBJ2-3, with 13 bases aligning to TRBD2. Germline-derived CDR1 and CDR2 are SQVTM and ANQGSEA. Unmatched junction bases numbered 2, after V lost 4 bases and J lost 1 base. The CDR3 is 15 residues long. The CDR3: CSVGGTSGGTDTQYF. CDR3 sequence (DNA): TGCAGCGTTGGCGGGACTAGCGGGGGCACAGATACGCAGTATTTT.

The chain links TRBV18 to TRBJ2-3; the D is unclear. This CDR3 has 12 residues. CDR1 is KGHSH, CDR2 LQKENI, per germline. With 2 bases removed from V and 3 bases from J, the gap between germline ends came to 3 bases. CDR3 sequence: CASSPGTDTQYF. The CDR3 DNA reads TGTGCCAGCTCACCAGGTACAGATACGCAGTATTTT.

The gene calls are TRBV6-6 and TRBJ1-2, with D perhaps matching TRBD1 (5 bases). V was trimmed by 0 bases and J by 6 bases, leaving 11 bases between them. The CDR3 is made up of 14 amino acids. Germline V lookup: CDR1 MNHNY, CDR2 SVGAGI (reference sequence). The CDR3 nucleotides are TGTGCCAGCAGTTACTCTAAGGGGAGGGATGGCTACACCTTC. Encoded protein: CASSYSKGRDGYTF.

The chain carries TRBV6-6 and TRBJ2-2, with a tentative D call TRBD2 (6 bases). V was cut by 10 bases and J by 0 bases, with 9 bases left in between. Germline lookup yields CDR1 MNHNY and CDR2 SVGAGI (reference sequence). The CDR3 is 13 amino acids. CDR3 bases: TGTGCCATCGGGACTCCGAACACCGGGGAGCTGTTTTTT. Translated, it gives CAIGTPNTGELFF.

The CDR3 coding sequence is TGTGCCAGTACCGATAAAAACACCGGGGAGCTGTTTTTT. Its translation: CASTDKNTGELFF. The chain has TRBV2 and TRBJ2-2; D gene unclear. V shed 9 bases and J shed 2 bases, with 10 bases lying between them. Germline CDR1 and CDR2: SNHLY and FYNNEI. CDR3 length: 13 residues. The full variable domain, completed using reference TRBV2 and TRBJ2-2, is EPEVTQTPSHQVTQMGQEVILRCVPISNHLYFYWYRQILGQKVEFLVSFYNNEISEKSEIFDDQFSVERPDGSNFTLKIRSTKLEDSAMYFCASTDKNTGELFFGEGSRLTVL.

The genes are TRBV28 and TRBJ1-6, with unresolved D. Germline assignment: CDR1 MDHEN and CDR2 SYDVKM. V was trimmed by 2 bases and J by 9 bases, leaving 11 bases between them. The CDR3 sequence is 14 residues long. CDR3 nucleotides: TGTGCCAGCAGTTTAGACAATCGGGGTTCACCCCTCCACTTT. It specifies CASSLDNRGSPLHF.

The gene calls are TRBV19 and TRBJ2-2; 9 positions agree with TRBD2. Trimming cost V 10 bases and J 5 bases; bases outside gene matches: 5. The CDR3 contains 13 residues. CDR1 is LNHDA and CDR2 is SQIVND in the germline V gene (reference sequence). The CDR3 protein is CATSGTTTGELFF. As DNA, the CDR3 is TGTGCCACTAGCGGGACTACTACCGGGGAGCTGTTTTTT.

This clone was seen just once. The chain recombines TRBV28 with TRBJ2-1, with D perhaps TRBD1 or TRBD2 (5 bases each). This CDR3 spans 15 amino acids. The germline V gene encodes CDR1 MDHEN and CDR2 SYDVKM. V gave up 7 bases and J gave up 5 bases, with 18 bases separating them. The DNA for the CDR3 is TGTGCCAGCAAAGAACAGGCGGGTGGAGACAATGAGCAGTTCTTC. Its protein product is CASKEQAGGDNEQFF. The full variable domain, with the rest looked up from reference TRBV28 and TRBJ2-1, is DVKVTQSSRYLVKRTGEKVFLECVQDMDHENMFWYRQDPGLGLRLIYFSYDVKMKEKGDIPEGYSVSREKKERFSLILESASTNQTSMYLCASKEQAGGDNEQFFGPGTRLTVL.

The V call is TRBV29-1, the J call TRBJ2-5; unclear D gene. Germline V gene sequence: CDR1 SQVTM, CDR2 ANQGSEA. The CDR3 length is 11 residues. V lost 4 bases and J lost 1, with 4 bases in between. The CDR3 DNA follows: TGCAGCGTTGGTAGCCAAGAGACCCAGTACTTC. Its translation: CSVGSQETQYF.

The J gene is TRBJ2-3, the V gene TRBV4-3; D possibly corresponds to TRBD2 (5 bases). Germline CDR1 and CDR2: LGHNA and YSLEER. V lost 0 bases and J lost 2, with 9 bases in between. The CDR3 totals 15 residues. The CDR3 spells CASSQDRGSTDTQYF. The CDR3 bases are TGCGCCAGCAGCCAAGATCGAGGGTCCACAGATACGCAGTATTTT.

The rearrangement joins TRBV9 to TRBJ1-1; TRBD1 aligns across 7 bases. Germline V lookup: CDR1 SGDLS, CDR2 YYNGEE. Unmatched junction bases numbered 5, after V lost 4 bases and J lost 2 bases. This CDR3 spans 14 amino acids. DNA of the CDR3: TGTGCCAGCAGCAGGGGGCTAGGAAACACTGAAGCTTTCTTT. Translated: CASSRGLGNTEAFF.

The V gene is TRBV5-6, the J gene TRBJ2-3; 8 positions match TRBD2. V shed 1 base, J shed 4 bases, and the junction held 8 bases outside the gene matches. Germline V gene lookup returns CDR1 SGHDT and CDR2 YYEEEE. CDR3 length equals 16 residues. CDR3 in amino acids: CASSLYGGRNADTQYF. The CDR3 coding sequence is TGTGCCAGCAGCTTGTACGGCGGGAGGAACGCAGATACGCAGTATTTT.

The chain uses TRBV7-2 and TRBJ2-1, with TRBD2 matching over 7 bases. Germline loops: CDR1 SGHTA, CDR2 FQGNSA. CDR3 length: 15 amino acids. With 3 bases clipped from V and 8 bases from J, the junction kept 10 bases outside the gene matches. The CDR3, as DNA: TGTGCCAGCAGCTTCCAATTGGCGGGGGTCGATGAGCAGTTCTTC. This sequence encodes CASSFQLAGVDEQFF. Full variable domain (rest looked up from reference TRBV7-2 and TRBJ2-1): GAGVSQSPSNKVTEKGKDVELRCDPISGHTALYWYRQSLGQGLEFLIYFQGNSAPDKSGLPSDRFSAERTGGSVSTLTIQRTQQEDSAVYLCASSFQLAGVDEQFFGPGTRLTVL.

The chain employs TRBV7-9 and TRBJ1-2; 8 nucleotides match TRBD1. This CDR3 comprises 15 residues. Germline loops: CDR1 SEHNR, CDR2 FQNEAQ (reference sequence). Losses at the gene ends were 5 bases for V and 6 bases for J; bases not matched to a gene: 11. CDR3 sequence (DNA): TGTGCCAGCAGCCCACTGGACAGGGAAAAAGATGGCTACACCTTC. Translating it yields CASSPLDREKDGYTF.

The chain combines TRBV29-1 with TRBJ1-1, with TRBD1 as a possible D gene (6 bases). Trimming shortened V by 8 bases and J by 1 base, and 14 bases separated the two germline ends. The CDR3 covers 13 residues. Germline V gives CDR1 SQVTM, CDR2 ANQGSEA. Written as DNA, the CDR3 is TGCAGCACCACTGGACAGACGAACACTGAAGCTTTCTTT. As protein: CSTTGQTNTEAFF.

The CDR3 region is CASSLEDEQFF. Here the CDR3 DNA reads TGTGCCAGCAGTTTAGAGGATGAGCAGTTCTTC. This chain connects TRBV28 to TRBJ2-1; no definite D call. Germline V CDR1 and CDR2: MDHEN, SYDVKM. V was clipped by 2 bases and J by 8 bases, with 4 bases between them. This CDR3 is 11 amino acids long.

DNA of the CDR3: TGTGCCTGGAAGGGAAAGCAGGGAAATCAGCCCCAGCATTTT. This sequence encodes CAWKGKQGNQPQHF. The chain employs TRBV30 and TRBJ1-5; D is perhaps TRBD1 (5 bases). The CDR3 loop spans 14 amino acids. Germline-derived CDR1 and CDR2 are GTSNPN and SVGIG (reference sequence). V was cut by 4 bases and J by 4 bases, with 14 bases left in between.

CDR3 sequence (DNA): TGTGCCAGCACCAGGACCAGAGACTCCTACGAGCAGTACTTC. This encodes CASTRTRDSYEQYF. J is TRBJ2-7 and V is TRBV6-6; D not resolved. V lost 7 bases and J 0 bases, leaving 13 bases between the germline ends. Germline CDR1 and CDR2: MNHNY and SVGAGI (reference sequence). The CDR3 is made up of 14 amino acids.

J is TRBJ1-1 and V is TRBV7-6; 9 bases align to TRBD1. V was clipped by 4 bases and J by 4 bases; unmatched bases: 7. This CDR3 region has 15 residues. The germline V gene encodes CDR1 SGHVS and CDR2 FNYEAQ. In DNA, the CDR3 is TGTGCCAGCAGCTCCTGGACAGGGGAGAGCACTGAAGCTTTCTTT. Translation gives CASSSWTGESTEAFF.

This clone was counted between two and nine times. CDR3: CASRPSPGGYTF. The CDR3 nucleotides are TGTGCCAGCAGACCTAGTCCAGGTGGCTACACCTTC. The rearrangement links TRBV28 to TRBJ1-2, with no clear D. Germline assignment: CDR1 MDHEN and CDR2 SYDVKM. Trimming cost V 6 bases and J 7 bases, with 12 bases left between them. This CDR3 is built from 12 residues.

V and J are TRBV2 and TRBJ2-5; 12 bases fit TRBD2. This CDR3 has 15 residues. The germline V gene has CDR1 SNHLY and CDR2 FYNNEI. The trim removed 5 bases at V and 5 bases at J, leaving 6 bases unmatched. The CDR3 DNA sequence: TGTGCCAGCAGTTCTAGCGGGAGGGCGGGCGAGACCCAGTACTTC. It is translated as CASSSSGRAGETQYF.

The chain is built from TRBV28 and TRBJ2-7, with TRBD1 matching over 9 bases. CDR3 length equals 15 residues. V was clipped by 5 bases and J by 5 bases; unmatched bases: 10. Germline assignment: CDR1 MDHEN and CDR2 SYDVKM. CDR3 sequence: CASSTGQGGGNEQYF. The CDR3 DNA sequence: TGTGCCAGCAGTACGGGACAGGGAGGCGGGAACGAGCAGTACTTC.

The CDR3 sequence: CASSKDTTNIQYF. In DNA, the CDR3 is TGTGCCAGCAGCAAGGACACTACAAACATTCAGTACTTC. V is TRBV5-6 and J is TRBJ2-4, with TRBD1 as a possible D gene (5 bases). The CDR3 sequence is 13 residues long. The V gene's germline CDR1 is SGHDT and CDR2 YYEEEE. The V gene lost 4 bases and the J gene lost 6 bases, with 11 bases spanning the gap.

The V gene is TRBV5-6, the J gene TRBJ2-3, with TRBD1 matching 7 bases. Germline V gene data show CDR1 as SGHDT and CDR2 as YYEEEE. Trimming cost V 4 bases and J 3 bases; bases outside gene matches: 8. The CDR3 has 15 residues. For the CDR3, the DNA is TGTGCCAGCAGCCTACAGGGGTATCAAACAGATACGCAGTATTTT. This gives the protein CASSLQGYQTDTQYF.

The chain recombines TRBV15 with TRBJ1-5; possibly TRBD1 for D (6 bases). Trimming removed 5 bases from V and 2 bases from J, with 19 bases in between. There are 17 residues in the CDR3. Germline V gene data show CDR1 as LNHNV and CDR2 as YYDKDF (reference sequence). CDR3 DNA sequence: TGTGCCACCAGCCCTGGGGGCAGGGCTGGTGGCAATCAGCCCCAGCATTTT. This translates into CATSPGGRAGGNQPQHF.

This chain uses TRBV10-1 with TRBJ2-3; 8 nucleotides line up with TRBD2. Germline trimming cut 6 bases from V and 0 bases from J; bases unmatched to any gene: 5. The V gene's germline CDR1 is WNHNN and CDR2 SYGVQD (reference sequence). The CDR3 length is 15 residues. CDR3 sequence: CASSPTSGSTDTQYF. The CDR3 DNA is TGCGCCAGCAGCCCCACTAGCGGCAGCACAGATACGCAGTATTTT.

This clone was observed a single time. The chain employs TRBV4-2 and TRBJ2-2, with 9 bases that match TRBD2. CDR1 and CDR2 (germline): LGHNA, YNFKEQ. The CDR3 is 16 amino acids. The V and J ends lost 4 bases and 7 bases, in that order; junction bases with no gene match: 10. In DNA form, the CDR3 reads TGTGCCAGCAGCCGAGATGCCGGGACTAGCAACGGGGAGCTGTTTTTT. Protein product: CASSRDAGTSNGELFF.